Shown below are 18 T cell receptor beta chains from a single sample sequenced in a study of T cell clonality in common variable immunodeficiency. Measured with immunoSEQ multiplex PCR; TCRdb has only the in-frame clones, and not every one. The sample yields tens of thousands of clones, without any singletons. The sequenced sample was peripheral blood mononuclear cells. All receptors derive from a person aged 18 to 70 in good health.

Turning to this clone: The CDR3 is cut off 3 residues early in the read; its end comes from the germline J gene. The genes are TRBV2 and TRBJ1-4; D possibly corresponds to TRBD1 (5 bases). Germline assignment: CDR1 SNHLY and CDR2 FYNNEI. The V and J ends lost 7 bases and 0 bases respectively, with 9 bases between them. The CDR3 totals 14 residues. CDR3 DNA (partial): TGTGCCAGCAACCGGGGGGCAACTAATGAAAAA. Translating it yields CASNRGATNEK. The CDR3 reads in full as CASNRGATNEKLFF.

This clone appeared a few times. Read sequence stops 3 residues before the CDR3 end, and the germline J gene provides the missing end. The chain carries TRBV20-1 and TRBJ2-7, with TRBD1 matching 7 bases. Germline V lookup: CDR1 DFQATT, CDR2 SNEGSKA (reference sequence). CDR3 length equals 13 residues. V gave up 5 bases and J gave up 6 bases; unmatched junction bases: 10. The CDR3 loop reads CSAWTGFSSEQYF. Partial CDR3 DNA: TGCAGTGCTTGGACAGGTTTTAGTAGCGAG.

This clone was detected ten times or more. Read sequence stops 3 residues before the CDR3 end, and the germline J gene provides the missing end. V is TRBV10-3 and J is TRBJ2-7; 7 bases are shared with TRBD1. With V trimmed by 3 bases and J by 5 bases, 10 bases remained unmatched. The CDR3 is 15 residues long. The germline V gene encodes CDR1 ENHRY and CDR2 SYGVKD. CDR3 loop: CAISERRQGTDEQYF. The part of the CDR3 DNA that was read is TGTGCCATCAGTGAACGTCGACAGGGTACTGACGAG.

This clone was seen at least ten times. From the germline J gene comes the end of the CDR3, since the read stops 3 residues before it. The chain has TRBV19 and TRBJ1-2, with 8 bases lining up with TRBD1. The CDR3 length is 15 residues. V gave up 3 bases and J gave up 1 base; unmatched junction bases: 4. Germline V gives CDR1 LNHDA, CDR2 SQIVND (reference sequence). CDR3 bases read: TGTGCCAGTAGTATGGGGACAGGTTTTAACTATGGC. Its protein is CASSMGTGFNYG. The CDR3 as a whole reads CASSMGTGFNYGYTF.

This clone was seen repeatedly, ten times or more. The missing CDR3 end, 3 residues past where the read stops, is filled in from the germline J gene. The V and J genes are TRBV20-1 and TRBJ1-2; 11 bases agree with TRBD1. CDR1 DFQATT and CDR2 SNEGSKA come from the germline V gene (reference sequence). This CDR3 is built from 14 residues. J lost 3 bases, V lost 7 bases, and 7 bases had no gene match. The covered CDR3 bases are TGCAGTGTTCTCGGACAGGGGGCAGACTATGGC. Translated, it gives CSVLGQGADYG. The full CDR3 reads CSVLGQGADYGYTF.

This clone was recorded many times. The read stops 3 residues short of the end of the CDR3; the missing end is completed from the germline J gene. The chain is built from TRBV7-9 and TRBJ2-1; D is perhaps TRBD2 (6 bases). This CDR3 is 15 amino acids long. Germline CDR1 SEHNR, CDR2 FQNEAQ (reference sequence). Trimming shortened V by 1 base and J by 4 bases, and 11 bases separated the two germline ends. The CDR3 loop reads CASSLVRGSYNEQFF. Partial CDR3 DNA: TGTGCCAGCAGCTTAGTCCGGGGGAGTTACAATGAG.

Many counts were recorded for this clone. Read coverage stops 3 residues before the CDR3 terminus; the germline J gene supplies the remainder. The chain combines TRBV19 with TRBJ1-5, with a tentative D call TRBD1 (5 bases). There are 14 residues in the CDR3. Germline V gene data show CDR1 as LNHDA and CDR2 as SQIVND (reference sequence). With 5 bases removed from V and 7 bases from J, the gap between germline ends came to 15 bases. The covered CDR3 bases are TGTGCCAGTAGTCTTTATCAGGGAAAGCAGCCC. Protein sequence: CASSLYQGKQP. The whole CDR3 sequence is CASSLYQGKQPQHF.

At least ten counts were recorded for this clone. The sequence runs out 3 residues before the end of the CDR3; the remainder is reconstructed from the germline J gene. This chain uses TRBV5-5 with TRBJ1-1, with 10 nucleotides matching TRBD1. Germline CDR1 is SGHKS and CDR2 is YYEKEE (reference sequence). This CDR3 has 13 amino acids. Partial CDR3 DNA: TGTGCCAGCAGCCTGGGGGGGACAGGGGTT. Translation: CASSLGGTGV. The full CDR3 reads CASSLGGTGVAFF. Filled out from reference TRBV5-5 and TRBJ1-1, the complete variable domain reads DAGVTQSPTHLIKTRGQQVTLRCSPISGHKSVSWYQQVLGQGPQFIFQYYEKEERGRGNFPDRFSARQFPNYSSELNVNALLLGDSALYLCASSLGGTGVAFFGQGTRLTVV.

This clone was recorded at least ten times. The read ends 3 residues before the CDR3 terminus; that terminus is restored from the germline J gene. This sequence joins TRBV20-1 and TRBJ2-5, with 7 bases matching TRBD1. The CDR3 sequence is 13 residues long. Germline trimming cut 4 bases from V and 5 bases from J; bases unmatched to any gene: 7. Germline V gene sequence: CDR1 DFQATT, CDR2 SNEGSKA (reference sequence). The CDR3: CSAITGAGETQYF. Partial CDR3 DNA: TGCAGTGCTATCACAGGGGCAGGGGAGACC.

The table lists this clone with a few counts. CDR3 residues: CASSLDDTTGELFF. The part of the CDR3 DNA that was read is TGTGCCAGCAGCTTAGATGACACCACCGGGGAG. The rearrangement uses TRBV7-6 and TRBJ2-2; no clear D gene. The sequence runs out 3 residues before the end of the CDR3; the remainder is reconstructed from the germline J gene. Between the trimmed V and J ends, which lost 1 base and 4 bases, there was a span of 7 bases. The CDR3 length is 14 residues. Germline CDR1 is SGHVS and CDR2 is FNYEAQ.

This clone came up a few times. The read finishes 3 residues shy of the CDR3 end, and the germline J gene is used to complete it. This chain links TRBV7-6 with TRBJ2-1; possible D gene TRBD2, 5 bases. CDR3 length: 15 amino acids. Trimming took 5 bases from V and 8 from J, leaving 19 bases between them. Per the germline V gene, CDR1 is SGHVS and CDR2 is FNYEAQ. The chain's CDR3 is CASSPKGARGYEQFF. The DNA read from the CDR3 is TGTGCCAGCAGCCCCAAGGGAGCGCGCGGGTATGAG. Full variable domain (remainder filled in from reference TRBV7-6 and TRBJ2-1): GAGVSQSPRYKVTKRGQDVALRCDPISGHVSLYWYRQALGQGPEFLTYFNYEAQQDKSGLPNDRFSAERPEGSISTLTIQRTEQRDSAMYRCASSPKGARGYEQFFGPGTRLTVL.

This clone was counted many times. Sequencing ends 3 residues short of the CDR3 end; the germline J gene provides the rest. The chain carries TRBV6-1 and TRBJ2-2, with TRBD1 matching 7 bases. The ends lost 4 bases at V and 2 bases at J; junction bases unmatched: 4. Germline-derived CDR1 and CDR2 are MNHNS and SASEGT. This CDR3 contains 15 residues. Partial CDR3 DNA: TGTGCCAGCAGTGGTTGGGACAGAAACACCGGGGAG. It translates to CASSGWDRNTGE. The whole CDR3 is CASSGWDRNTGELFF.

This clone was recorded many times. CDR3 loop: CASSEVIVGDGGYTF. The part of the CDR3 DNA that was read is TGTGCCAGCAGTGAAGTCATTGTAGGGGATGGTGGC. The J gene is TRBJ1-2, the V gene TRBV6-1; the D gene is possibly TRBD1 (5 bases). The sequence runs out 3 residues before the end of the CDR3; the remainder is reconstructed from the germline J gene. The V gene lost 1 base and the J gene lost 7 bases, with 16 bases spanning the gap. Germline V CDR1 and CDR2: MNHNS, SASEGT. CDR3 length: 15 residues.

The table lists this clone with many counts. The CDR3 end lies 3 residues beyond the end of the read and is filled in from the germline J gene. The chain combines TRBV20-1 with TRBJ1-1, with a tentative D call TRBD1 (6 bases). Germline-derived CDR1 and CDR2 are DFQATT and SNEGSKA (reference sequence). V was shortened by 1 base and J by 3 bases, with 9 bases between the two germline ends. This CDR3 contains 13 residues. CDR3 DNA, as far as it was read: TGCAGTGCTAGAGTATCAGGGGACACTGAA. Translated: CSARVSGDTE. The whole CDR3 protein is CSARVSGDTEAFF.

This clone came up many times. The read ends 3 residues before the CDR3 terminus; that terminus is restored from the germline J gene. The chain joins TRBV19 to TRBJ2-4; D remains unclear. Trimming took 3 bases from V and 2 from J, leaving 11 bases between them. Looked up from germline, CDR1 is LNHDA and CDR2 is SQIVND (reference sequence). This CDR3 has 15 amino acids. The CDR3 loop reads CASSMVRLPKNIQYF. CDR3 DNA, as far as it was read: TGTGCCAGTAGTATGGTTCGACTCCCCAAAAACATT.

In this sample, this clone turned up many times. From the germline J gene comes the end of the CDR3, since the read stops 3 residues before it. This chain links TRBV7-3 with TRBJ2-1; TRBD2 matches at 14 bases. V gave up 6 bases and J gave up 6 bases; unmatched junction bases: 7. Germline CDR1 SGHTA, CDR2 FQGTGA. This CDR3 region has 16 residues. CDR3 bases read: TGTGCCAGCAGGAACTGGGGACTAGCGGGAGCCAATGAG. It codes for CASRNWGLAGANE. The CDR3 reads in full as CASRNWGLAGANEQFF.

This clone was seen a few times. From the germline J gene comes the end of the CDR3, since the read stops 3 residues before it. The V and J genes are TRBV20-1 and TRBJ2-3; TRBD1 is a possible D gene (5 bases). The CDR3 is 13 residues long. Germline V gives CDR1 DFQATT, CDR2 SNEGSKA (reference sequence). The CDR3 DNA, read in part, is TGCAGTGCGCACCAGGGTTCGGGTGAGACG. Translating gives CSAHQGSGET. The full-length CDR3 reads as CSAHQGSGETQYF.

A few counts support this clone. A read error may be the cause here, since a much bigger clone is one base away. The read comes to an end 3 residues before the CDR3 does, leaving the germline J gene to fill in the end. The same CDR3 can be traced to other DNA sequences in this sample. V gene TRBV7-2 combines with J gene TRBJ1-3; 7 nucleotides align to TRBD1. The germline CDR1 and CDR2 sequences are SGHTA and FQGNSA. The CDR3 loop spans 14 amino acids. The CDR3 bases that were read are TGTGCCAGCAGCGGTAACAGGGGACGGAACACA. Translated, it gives CASSGNRGRNT. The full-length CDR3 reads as CASSGNRGRNTIYF.